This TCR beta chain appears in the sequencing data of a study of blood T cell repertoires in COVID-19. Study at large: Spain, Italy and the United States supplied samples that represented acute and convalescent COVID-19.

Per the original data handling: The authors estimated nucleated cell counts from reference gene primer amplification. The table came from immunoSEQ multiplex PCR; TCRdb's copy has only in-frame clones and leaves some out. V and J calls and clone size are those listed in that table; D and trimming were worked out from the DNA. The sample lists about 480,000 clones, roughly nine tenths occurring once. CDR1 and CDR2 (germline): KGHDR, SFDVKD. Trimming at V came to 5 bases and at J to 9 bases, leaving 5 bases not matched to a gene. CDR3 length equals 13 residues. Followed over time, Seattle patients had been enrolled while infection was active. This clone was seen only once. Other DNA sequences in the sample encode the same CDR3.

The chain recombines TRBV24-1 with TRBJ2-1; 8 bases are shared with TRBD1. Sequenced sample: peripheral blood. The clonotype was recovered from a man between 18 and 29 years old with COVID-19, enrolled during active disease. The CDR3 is CATSGQGAGEQFF. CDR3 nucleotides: TGTGCCACCAGTGGGCAGGGGGCAGGTGAGCAGTTCTTC.